The clone carrying this T cell receptor (beta chain) occurred a few times. The data are from a study of early T cells in non-severe SARS-CoV-2 infection. Germline V CDR1 and CDR2: ENHRY, SYGVKD. The CDR3 consists of 12 residues. V was shortened by 11 bases and J by 1 base, with 12 bases between the two germline ends. TCRdb re-analysed the 5' RACE reads in MiXCR, keeping a single row per CDR3 protein. The table includes under 95,000 distinct CDR3 sequences, around 14% detected once. The sequenced material came from whole blood. V usage is TRBV10-3 and J usage is TRBJ2-7, with D perhaps TRBD1 (5 bases). This clonotype originated in an adult who was a healthcare worker with PCR-confirmed SARS-CoV-2 infection or an uninfected control (not recorded which). CDR3 amino acids: CASRAGSYEQYF. The CDR3 DNA reads TGTGCCTCCCGGGCAGGGTCCTACGAGCAGTACTTC.